This T cell receptor (beta chain) derives from a study of blood T cell repertoires in COVID-19. Germline CDR1 is MNHEY and CDR2 is SVGAGI. The CDR3 length is 13 residues. Generated by immunoSEQ multiplex PCR, the TCRdb table keeps only in-frame clones and is missing some. The sample lists tens of thousands of clones, roughly four fifths seen once, with about 1.8% in the top ten. The table lists this clone with a count of one. The junction shows a germline mismatch at one end, possibly a read error. Input material: peripheral blood. V is TRBV6-5 and J is TRBJ1-3; D might be TRBD1 (5 bases). The receptor comes from a woman aged 55-69 years with acute or convalescent COVID-19. As DNA, the CDR3 is TGTGCCAGCAGTTCGGGGGGGGGAAGCACCATATATTTT. This gives the protein CASSSGGGSTIYF.